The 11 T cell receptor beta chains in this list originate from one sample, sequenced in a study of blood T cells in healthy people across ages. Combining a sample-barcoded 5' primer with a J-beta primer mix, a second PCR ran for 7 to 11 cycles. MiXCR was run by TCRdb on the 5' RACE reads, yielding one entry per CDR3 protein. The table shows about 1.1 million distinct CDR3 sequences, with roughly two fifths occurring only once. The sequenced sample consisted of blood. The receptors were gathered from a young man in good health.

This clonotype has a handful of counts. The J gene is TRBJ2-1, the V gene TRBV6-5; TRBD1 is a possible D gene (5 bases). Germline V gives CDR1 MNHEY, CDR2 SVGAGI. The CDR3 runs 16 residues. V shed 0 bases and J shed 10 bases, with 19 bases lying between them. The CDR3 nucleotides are TGTGCCAGCAGTTACTCGATCGTACCGCGTAGGGGAGAGCAGTTCTTC. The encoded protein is CASSYSIVPRRGEQFF.

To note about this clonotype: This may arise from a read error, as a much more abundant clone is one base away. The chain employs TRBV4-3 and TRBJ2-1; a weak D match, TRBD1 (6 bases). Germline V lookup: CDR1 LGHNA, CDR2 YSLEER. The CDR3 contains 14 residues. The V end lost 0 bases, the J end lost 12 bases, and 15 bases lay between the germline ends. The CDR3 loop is CASSQDSSSTGQFF. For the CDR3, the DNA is TGCGCCAGCAGCCAAGATTCTTCCTCGACAGGGCAGTTCTTC.

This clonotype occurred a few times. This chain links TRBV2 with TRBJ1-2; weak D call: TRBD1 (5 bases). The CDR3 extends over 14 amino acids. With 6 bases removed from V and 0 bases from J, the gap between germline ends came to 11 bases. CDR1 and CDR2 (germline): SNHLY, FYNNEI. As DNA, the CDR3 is TGTGCCAGCAGACCGACAGTAACTAACTATGGCTACACCTTC. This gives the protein CASRPTVTNYGYTF.

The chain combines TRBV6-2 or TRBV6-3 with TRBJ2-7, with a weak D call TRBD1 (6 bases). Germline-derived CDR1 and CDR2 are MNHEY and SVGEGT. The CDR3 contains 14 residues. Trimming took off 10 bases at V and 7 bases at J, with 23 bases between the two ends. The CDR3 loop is CATSGAGVRNEQYF. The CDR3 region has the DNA TGTGCCACTTCCGGGGCAGGGGTGCGCAATGAGCAGTACTTC.

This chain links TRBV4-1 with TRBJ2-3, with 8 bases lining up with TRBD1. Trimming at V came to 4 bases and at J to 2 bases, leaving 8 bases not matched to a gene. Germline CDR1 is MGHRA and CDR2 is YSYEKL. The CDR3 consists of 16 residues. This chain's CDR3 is CASSRGQGRVTDTQYF. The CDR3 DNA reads TGCGCCAGCAGCCGCGGACAGGGCAGGGTCACAGATACGCAGTATTTT.

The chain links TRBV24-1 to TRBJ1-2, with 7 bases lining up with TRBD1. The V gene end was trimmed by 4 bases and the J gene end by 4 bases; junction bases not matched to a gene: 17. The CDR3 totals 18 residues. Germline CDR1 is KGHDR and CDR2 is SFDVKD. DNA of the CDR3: TGTGCCACCAGTGACCGTGGAGGGGGCGATGGGTTAACCTATGGCTACACCTTC. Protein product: CATSDRGGGDGLTYGYTF.

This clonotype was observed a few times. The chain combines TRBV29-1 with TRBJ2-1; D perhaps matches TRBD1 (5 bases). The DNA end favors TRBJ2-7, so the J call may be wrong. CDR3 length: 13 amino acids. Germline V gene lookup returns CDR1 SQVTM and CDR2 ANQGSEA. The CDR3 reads CSGSQESYNEQYF. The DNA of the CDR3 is TGCAGCGGTTCACAGGAGTCCTACAATGAGCAGTACTTC.

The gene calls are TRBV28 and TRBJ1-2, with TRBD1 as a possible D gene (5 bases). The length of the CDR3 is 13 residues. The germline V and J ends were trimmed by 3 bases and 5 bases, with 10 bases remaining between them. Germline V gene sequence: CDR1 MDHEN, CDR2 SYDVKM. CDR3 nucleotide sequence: TGTGCCAGCAGTTTCTCGGGACTGTATGGCTACACCTTC. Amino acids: CASSFSGLYGYTF.

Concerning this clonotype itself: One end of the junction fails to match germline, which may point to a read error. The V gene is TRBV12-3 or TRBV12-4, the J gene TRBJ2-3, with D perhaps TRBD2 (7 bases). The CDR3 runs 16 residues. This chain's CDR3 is CASSLLAGASTDTEYF. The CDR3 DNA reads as TGTGCCAGCAGTCTCCTCGCGGGGGCGAGCACAGATACGGAGTATTTT.

CDR3 region: CSVGEGSYNEQYF. DNA of the CDR3: TGCAGCGTTGGAGAGGGATCCTACAATGAGCAGTACTTC. The chain has TRBV29-1 and TRBJ2-1; TRBD2 might be the D (5 bases). TRBJ2-7 matches the DNA end more closely, so the J call is doubtful. CDR3 length: 13 residues. CDR1 is SQVTM and CDR2 is ANQGSEA in the germline V gene.

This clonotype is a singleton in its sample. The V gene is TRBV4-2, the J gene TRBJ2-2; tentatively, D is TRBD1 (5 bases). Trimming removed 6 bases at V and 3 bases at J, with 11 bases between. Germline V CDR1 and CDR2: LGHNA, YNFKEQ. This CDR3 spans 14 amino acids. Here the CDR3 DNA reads TGTGCCAGCAGACCGACAGAGTACACCGGGGAGCTGTTTTTT. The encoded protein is CASRPTEYTGELFF.